This T cell receptor (beta chain) appears in the sequencing data of a study of T cells in Graves' hyperthyroidism and ophthalmopathy. TCR beta CDR3 regions were amplified from RNA transcripts. During a first-round RT-PCR of the TCR CDR3, the HTBI primer set was used. A single record per CDR3 protein comes from TCRdb applying MiXCR to the multiplex PCR reads. The table has about 350,000 distinct CDR3 sequences, around 18% seen once. Ten or more counts support this clonotype. The antigen remains unidentified. Together with thyroid ultrasound, orbital computed tomography, serum thyroxine and TRAb, clinical symptoms were used for diagnoses. Study-wide results and limits: Ophthalmopathy onset followed model prediction by a median approximately 7 months. Appearing also in blood were most of the thyroid clonotypes expanded above 0.001. From stable hyperthyroidism, ophthalmopathy was set apart by a 13 V-J model.

Sequencing used blood. The sequence derives from a woman aged 40-49 years with Graves' ophthalmopathy.

The CDR3 loop is CASSSRTGTGELFF. CDR3 nucleotide sequence: TGTGCCAGCAGTTCCCGGACAGGGACCGGGGAGCTGTTTTTT. The chain joins TRBV27 to TRBJ2-2, with 8 bases aligning to TRBD1. Germline V lookup: CDR1 MNHEY, CDR2 SMNVEV (reference sequence). Trimming removed 4 bases from V and 5 bases from J; junction bases left unmatched: 3. The CDR3 is made up of 14 amino acids.